The 6 T cell receptor beta chains given below trace back to one sample, sequenced in a study of blood T cell repertoires in COVID-19. This table comes from immunoSEQ multiplex PCR, and its TCRdb copy is limited to in-frame clones, with some not included. The table has 110,000 to 150,000 clones, 75% to 85% seen once. Source material: peripheral blood. All receptors derive from a woman aged 50 to 60 with acute or convalescent COVID-19.

The rearrangement joins TRBV7-9 to TRBJ1-1, with D possibly being TRBD1 (5 bases). V was cut by 5 bases and J by 8 bases, with 15 bases left in between. In germline, CDR1 is SEHNR, CDR2 FQNEAQ (reference sequence). This CDR3 spans 13 amino acids. The CDR3 reads CASSQDTWSEAFF. The DNA of the CDR3 is TGTGCCAGCAGCCAGGACACGTGGAGCGAAGCTTTCTTT. The full variable domain, its missing parts supplied by reference TRBV7-9 and TRBJ1-1, is DTGVSQNPRHKITKRGQNVTFRCDPISEHNRLYWYRQTLGQGPEFLTYFQNEAQLEKSRLLSDRFSAERPKGSFSTLEIQRTEQGDSAMYLCASSQDTWSEAFFGQGTRLTVV.

In DNA form, the CDR3 reads TGCGCCAGCAGCCAAACCGGTAGCGGGGGGTCCACAGATACGCAGTATTTT. Its protein is CASSQTGSGGSTDTQYF. The chain recombines TRBV4-3 with TRBJ2-3; 10 bases line up with TRBD2. The CDR3 is 17 amino acids. The J segment lost 2 bases and the V segment lost 2 bases, leaving 7 bases of the junction unmatched. In germline, CDR1 is LGHNA, CDR2 YSLEER.

This clone occurred once. The chain combines TRBV7-2 with TRBJ2-3, with TRBD1 identical over 8 bases. This CDR3 region has 15 residues. The germline V gene encodes CDR1 SGHTA and CDR2 FQGNSA. With V trimmed by 4 bases and J by 0 bases, 3 bases remained unmatched. The CDR3 DNA is TGTGCCAGCAGCTCGGGACAGGTTAGCACAGATACGCAGTATTTT. Protein product: CASSSGQVSTDTQYF.

The chain links TRBV5-4 to TRBJ2-5, with 10 bases identical to TRBD2. There are 16 residues in the CDR3. V was pared by 2 bases and J by 3 bases, with 7 bases of the junction left unmatched. Germline V gene sequence: CDR1 SGHNT, CDR2 YYREEE (reference sequence). In DNA, the CDR3 is TGTGCCAGCAGCTTCGATAGCGGGGGGAGGGAAGAGACCCAGTACTTC. Its translation is CASSFDSGGREETQYF. Together with reference TRBV5-4 and TRBJ2-5, the CDR3 gives the full variable domain: ETGVTQSPTHLIKTRGQQVTLRCSSQSGHNTVSWYQQALGQGPQFIFQYYREEENGRGNFPPRFSGLQFPNYSSELNVNALELDDSALYLCASSFDSGGREETQYFGPGTRLLVL.

The chain joins TRBV6-2 or TRBV6-3 to TRBJ2-2; D call uncertain. The V end lost 3 bases, the J end lost 2 bases, and 16 bases lay between the germline ends. Germline CDR1 reads MNHEY; CDR2 reads SVGEGT. The CDR3 runs 17 residues. CDR3 in amino acids: CASSYFLWQANTGELFF. The CDR3 DNA is TGTGCCAGCAGTTATTTTCTGTGGCAGGCCAACACCGGGGAGCTGTTTTTT.

V usage is TRBV11-3 and J usage is TRBJ2-2, with a tentative D call TRBD2 (6 bases). Between the trimmed V and J ends, which lost 4 bases and 7 bases, there was a span of 10 bases. Germline V gives CDR1 SGHNT, CDR2 YENEEA. CDR3 size: 13 residues. The CDR3 loop reads CASSWGVSGELFF. The CDR3 DNA reads TGTGCCAGCAGCTGGGGGGTGAGCGGGGAGCTGTTTTTT.